The sequence of this T cell receptor beta chain was determined in a study of CD8+ T cells in alopecia areata. On this clone itself: Its antigen is as yet unknown. The listed genes are named as in mouse. The read gets to within 4 residues of the CDR3 end, and the germline J gene fills in the rest.

On the basis of CD4, CD8alpha, NKG2D, NKG2ACE and other markers, pooled cutaneous lymph node cells were sorted. The authors extracted RNA and reverse transcribed it into cDNA as the sequencing template. Here immunoSEQ multiplex PCR was the method, and the copy in TCRdb shows in-frame clones only, minus some. This sample carries 250,000 or so clones, none of them present only once. Germline trimming cut 4 bases from V and 0 bases from J; bases unmatched to any gene: 7. This CDR3 has 16 amino acids. General study points: When scalp samples are sequenced, resident alphabeta T cells of normal skin are also captured.

This sequence originates from a C3H/HeJ mouse with alopecia areata. Strain haplotype at MHC: H2-k. The rearrangement joins TRBV21 to TRBJ2-3, with 7 bases lining up with TRBD1. TRBV21 is given ORF status, its function remaining uncertain. The sequenced material came from CD4+ T cells sorted from a lymph node. The DNA read from the CDR3 is TGTGCTAGCAGTCCCTCCGGGACAGTGAGTGCAGAA. This encodes CASSPSGTVSAE. The CDR3 in full is CASSPSGTVSAETLYF.